These 13 T cell receptor beta chains were all obtained from the same sample, sequenced in a study of identical twins. TCRdb ran MiXCR on the 5' RACE reads and lists one entry per CDR3 protein. The sample records 300,000 to 350,000 distinct CDR3 sequences, 9% to 15% being singletons. This sample was also put to use in a study of yellow fever vaccine responses in identical twins.

The sample taken for sequencing was CD8+ T cells sorted from blood. The receptors shown here come from a woman younger than 35 in good health.

This clonotype has only a few counts. CDR3 region: CASSLEDRVAYEQYF. CDR3 nucleotides: TGTGCCAGCAGCTTAGAGGACAGGGTGGCCTACGAGCAGTACTTC. This chain uses TRBV7-6 with TRBJ2-7, with 8 nucleotides matching TRBD1. Unmatched junction bases numbered 4, after V lost 1 base and J lost 2 bases. Germline V CDR1 and CDR2: SGHVS, FNYEAQ. The length of the CDR3 is 15 residues.

This clonotype has a handful of counts. V gene TRBV20-1 combines with J gene TRBJ2-1; D perhaps matches TRBD1 (5 bases). This CDR3 has 15 amino acids. V lost 2 bases, J lost 2 bases, and 13 bases lay in between. Germline V gene lookup returns CDR1 DFQATT and CDR2 SNEGSKA (reference sequence). The DNA of the CDR3 is TGCAGTGCTAGACCCAGGGAAATCACCTACAATGAGCAGTTCTTC. It codes for CSARPREITYNEQFF.

This clonotype was seen many times. CDR3 region: CASSQAWASGNQPQHF. The CDR3, as DNA: TGCGCCAGCAGCCAAGCTTGGGCCTCGGGCAATCAGCCCCAGCATTTT. V and J are TRBV4-1 and TRBJ1-5; D unclear. Germline V gene lookup returns CDR1 MGHRA and CDR2 YSYEKL. The length of the CDR3 is 16 residues. Trimming left V 1 base short and J 2 bases short, with 12 bases between.

The V call is TRBV27, the J call TRBJ2-1; 13 positions agree with TRBD2. This CDR3 spans 16 amino acids. The V and J ends lost 2 bases and 8 bases, in that order; junction bases with no gene match: 6. Germline V gene lookup returns CDR1 MNHEY and CDR2 SMNVEV (reference sequence). In DNA form, the CDR3 reads TGTGCCAGCAGTTTAGGACTAGCGGGGGCTGGGGATGAGCAGTTCTTC. As protein: CASSLGLAGAGDEQFF.

In this sample, this clonotype turned up a few times. This rearrangement joins TRBV4-2 to TRBJ2-5, with TRBD2 matching 12 bases. V was pared by 1 base and J by 5 bases, with 5 bases of the junction left unmatched. CDR3 length equals 16 residues. Germline loops: CDR1 LGHNA, CDR2 YNFKEQ. The chain's CDR3 is CASSQALAGGGETQYF. CDR3 sequence (DNA): TGTGCCAGCAGCCAAGCACTAGCGGGGGGCGGGGAGACCCAGTACTTC.

Many counts were recorded for this clonotype. J is TRBJ2-1 and V is TRBV7-6; no firm D call. This CDR3 contains 14 residues. Per germline, CDR1 SGHVS and CDR2 FNYEAQ. V was pared by 6 bases and J by 5 bases, with 14 bases between. The CDR3 spells CASSLRSQNNEQFF. CDR3 DNA: TGTGCCAGCAGTCTCAGGTCCCAGAACAATGAGCAGTTCTTC. Together with reference TRBV7-6 and TRBJ2-1, the CDR3 gives the full variable domain: GAGVSQSPRYKVTKRGQDVALRCDPISGHVSLYWYRQALGQGPEFLTYFNYEAQQDKSGLPNDRFSAERPEGSISTLTIQRTEQRDSAMYRCASSLRSQNNEQFFGPGTRLTVL.

Only a few counts were recorded for this clonotype. This rearrangement joins TRBV9 to TRBJ2-1; the match to TRBD2 covers 7 bases. Germline V gene data show CDR1 as SGDLS and CDR2 as YYNGEE. Unmatched junction bases numbered 16, after V lost 4 bases and J lost 6 bases. The CDR3 loop spans 17 amino acids. CDR3 residues: CASSLGRAGERVNEQFF. CDR3 nucleotide sequence: TGTGCCAGCAGCCTTGGGAGGGCGGGAGAAAGGGTCAATGAGCAGTTCTTC. Full variable domain (rest looked up from reference TRBV9 and TRBJ2-1): DSGVTQTPKHLITATGQRVTLRCSPRSGDLSVYWYQQSLDQGLQFLIQYYNGEERAKGNILERFSAQQFPDLHSELNLSSLELGDSALYFCASSLGRAGERVNEQFFGPGTRLTVL.

The chain employs TRBV2 and TRBJ1-2, with D maybe TRBD1 (5 bases). V lost 3 bases to trimming and J lost 8 bases, with 10 bases between them. CDR3 length: 12 residues. Germline CDR1 reads SNHLY; CDR2 reads FYNNEI. The CDR3 sequence: CASSDGGWGYTF. The CDR3 bases are TGTGCCAGCAGTGATGGGGGTTGGGGCTACACCTTC.

The CDR3 nucleotides are TGTGCCAGCAGTTACGTCTCCCGCTCTACGGGCAATGAGCAGTTCTTC. Its protein is CASSYVSRSTGNEQFF. The rearrangement links TRBV6-2 or TRBV6-3 to TRBJ2-1; no definite D call. CDR1 MNHEY and CDR2 SVGEGT come from the germline V gene. The CDR3 is 16 residues long. Trimming pared 2 bases from V and 6 bases from J, leaving 17 bases between.

This clonotype was detected many times. The chain joins TRBV12-3 or TRBV12-4 to TRBJ2-3; a possible D gene is TRBD2 (7 bases). The CDR3 is 15 residues long. Trimming took off 0 bases at V and 5 bases at J, with 12 bases between the two ends. The DNA for the CDR3 is TGTGCCAGCAGTTTAGCGGGGGGGCCGGGAGATACGCAGTATTTT. Translated: CASSLAGGPGDTQYF.

This clonotype has just a few counts. V and J are TRBV5-5 and TRBJ1-3; tentative D call: TRBD1 (5 bases). The germline CDR1 and CDR2 sequences are SGHKS and YYEKEE (reference sequence). Trimming took 3 bases from V and 1 from J, leaving 8 bases between them. The CDR3 sequence is 14 residues long. CDR3 coding DNA: TGTGCCAGCAGCTCCCAGGGATCTGGAAACACCATATATTTT. This sequence encodes CASSSQGSGNTIYF.

This clonotype was counted only a few times. The CDR3 DNA follows: TGTGCCAGCAGCCTCGACAGGACCTACGAGCAGTACGTC. This translates into CASSLDRTYEQYV. The chain combines TRBV11-2 with TRBJ2-7; weak D call: TRBD1 (6 bases). The CDR3 covers 13 residues. Germline CDR1 SGHAT, CDR2 FQNNGV. V gave up 5 bases and J gave up 2 bases, with 10 bases separating them.

In this sample, this clonotype turned up many times. This chain uses TRBV4-1 with TRBJ2-7; possible D gene TRBD1, 5 bases. V dropped 1 base and J dropped 7 bases, with 11 bases sitting between them. The CDR3 runs 13 residues. Germline values: CDR1 MGHRA, CDR2 YSYEKL. CDR3 sequence (DNA): TGCGCCAGCAGCCAAGGGACATGGGGTGAGCAGTACGTC. Protein product: CASSQGTWGEQYV.